One sample yielded the 30 T cell receptor beta chains listed below, sequenced in a study of blood T cell repertoires in COVID-19. The assay was immunoSEQ multiplex PCR, and TCRdb's table has in-frame clones only and misses some. The sample lists some 47,000 clones; about 86% were seen once. Sequenced input: peripheral blood. These receptors were taken from a woman older than 75 with acute or convalescent COVID-19.

The chain uses TRBV23-1 and TRBJ2-7; 9 nucleotides agree with TRBD2. TRBV23-1 is marked as an open reading frame, function uncertain. Unmatched junction bases numbered 5, after V lost 0 bases and J lost 2 bases. CDR3 size: 16 residues. CDR3 sequence reads: CASSQSRAGGAYEQYF. For the CDR3, the DNA is TGCGCCAGCAGTCAATCTAGGGCGGGGGGGGCCTACGAGCAGTACTTC.

The V call is TRBV5-4, the J call TRBJ2-1; 7 nucleotides line up with TRBD1. The CDR3 runs to 14 residues. Trimming cost V 2 bases and J 5 bases; bases outside gene matches: 4. CDR1 is SGHNT and CDR2 is YYREEE in the germline V gene (reference sequence). CDR3 region: CASSFDQGDNEQFF. The CDR3 DNA reads as TGTGCCAGCAGCTTTGATCAGGGGGACAATGAGCAGTTCTTC.

The chain carries TRBV2 and TRBJ2-7, with TRBD2 as a possible D gene (5 bases). Trimming pared 4 bases from V and 3 bases from J, leaving 7 bases between. CDR1 and CDR2 from the germline V gene are SNHLY and FYNNEI. The CDR3 contains 12 residues. CDR3 sequence (DNA): TGTGCCAGCAGTGCGGGGAGCTACGAGCAGTACTTC. Translated: CASSAGSYEQYF.

The chain has TRBV10-3 and TRBJ1-5, with 7 nucleotides matching TRBD1. The CDR3 runs 15 residues. J was trimmed by 4 bases and V by 0 bases; bases with no gene match: 3. Per germline, CDR1 ENHRY and CDR2 SYGVKD. The CDR3 spells CAISESAGGNQPQHF. The DNA of the CDR3 is TGTGCCATCAGTGAGTCAGCAGGGGGAAATCAGCCCCAGCATTTT.

This clone was detected once. The chain employs TRBV2 and TRBJ2-3, with 7 bases lining up with TRBD2. CDR1 and CDR2 from the germline V gene are SNHLY and FYNNEI. The V gene end was trimmed by 6 bases and the J gene end by 9 bases; junction bases not matched to a gene: 12. This CDR3 contains 14 residues. CDR3 sequence (DNA): TGTGCCAGCAGCTGGGAGGGGAGGGAGGCGACGCAGTATTTT. This translates into CASSWEGREATQYF. The full variable domain, with the rest looked up from reference TRBV2 and TRBJ2-3, is EPEVTQTPSHQVTQMGQEVILRCVPISNHLYFYWYRQILGQKVEFLVSFYNNEISEKSEIFDDQFSVERPDGSNFTLKIRSTKLEDSAMYFCASSWEGREATQYFGPGTRLTVL.

The rearrangement uses TRBV27 and TRBJ2-7; TRBD2 is a possible D gene (5 bases). V lost 7 bases and J lost 5, with 18 bases in between. This CDR3 is 14 amino acids long. Germline V gene lookup returns CDR1 MNHEY and CDR2 SMNVEV (reference sequence). CDR3 residues: CASTPWASSHEQYF. DNA for the CDR3: TGTGCCAGCACCCCCTGGGCTAGCAGCCACGAGCAGTACTTC.

This clone has just a few counts. The rearrangement uses TRBV6-5 and TRBJ1-6; TRBD1 is a possible D gene (6 bases). V lost 5 bases and J 3 bases, leaving 11 bases between the germline ends. The germline CDR1 and CDR2 sequences are MNHEY and SVGAGI. The CDR3 is 15 residues long. The CDR3 here is CASSPRTVYNSPLHF. CDR3 nucleotides: TGTGCCAGCAGTCCTCGGACAGTCTATAATTCACCCCTCCACTTT.

V usage is TRBV6-1 and J usage is TRBJ1-1; 9 positions agree with TRBD1. Germline values: CDR1 MNHNS, CDR2 SASEGT. CDR3 length: 17 amino acids. The V gene end was trimmed by 1 base and the J gene end by 5 bases; junction bases not matched to a gene: 11. The DNA of the CDR3 is TGTGCCAGCAGTGAAGTCCGGGACAGGGAAGGAAGAACTGAAGCTTTCTTT. This encodes CASSEVRDREGRTEAFF.

The chain carries TRBV6-2 or TRBV6-3 and TRBJ2-7; 11 nucleotides line up with TRBD2. Unmatched junction bases numbered 3, after V lost 5 bases and J lost 0 bases. This CDR3 is 15 amino acids long. Germline V gene lookup returns CDR1 MNHEY and CDR2 SVGEGT. DNA of the CDR3: TGTGCCAGCAGTATACTAGCGGGGGCCTCCTACGAGCAGTACTTC. Translation: CASSILAGASYEQYF.

The chain uses TRBV5-5 and TRBJ1-2, with TRBD1 matching over 10 bases. The V and J ends lost 2 bases and 2 bases, in that order; junction bases with no gene match: 6. The germline V gene has CDR1 SGHKS and CDR2 YYEKEE (reference sequence). The CDR3 consists of 16 residues. The CDR3 sequence is CASSFRDRGENYGYTF. The CDR3 coding sequence is TGTGCCAGCAGCTTCCGGGACAGGGGTGAGAACTATGGCTACACCTTC.

In this sample, this clone turned up a few times. The chain is built from TRBV30 and TRBJ1-1; D gene uncertain. The germline V gene encodes CDR1 GTSNPN and CDR2 SVGIG (reference sequence). The CDR3 runs 14 residues. Trimming left V 1 base short and J 3 bases short, with 12 bases between. CDR3 sequence: CAWSALGRDTEAFF. CDR3 coding DNA: TGTGCCTGGAGTGCCTTAGGGAGGGACACTGAAGCTTTCTTT.

The rearrangement uses TRBV6-5 and TRBJ1-2, with D unresolved. The germline V gene encodes CDR1 MNHEY and CDR2 SVGAGI. This CDR3 has 13 amino acids. The V end lost 7 bases, the J end lost 8 bases, and 17 bases lay between the germline ends. The CDR3: CASKAPLLRGYTF. The DNA for the CDR3 is TGTGCCAGCAAAGCCCCGTTGCTGCGGGGCTACACCTTC.

The chain recombines TRBV21-1 with TRBJ2-3; TRBD2 is the table's D call, not checked against the DNA. TRBV21-1 is recorded as a pseudogene. The CDR3 has 15 residues. Written as DNA, the CDR3 is TGTGCCAGCAACCGTACCGGGACTGTCACAGATACGCAGTATTTT. Its protein is CASNRTGTVTDTQYF.

This clone showed up just a few times. This rearrangement joins TRBV5-1 to TRBJ2-1; D is perhaps TRBD2 (6 bases). The CDR3 extends over 13 amino acids. V was trimmed by 1 base and J by 12 bases, leaving 14 bases between them. Germline V CDR1 and CDR2: SGHRS, YFSETQ. In DNA form, the CDR3 reads TGCGCCAGCAGCTTGAGGCCGGAGGGCTCGCAGTTCTTC. Its protein is CASSLRPEGSQFF.

The chain recombines TRBV30 with TRBJ1-1; perhaps TRBD1 as D (5 bases). CDR3 size: 14 residues. Trimming shortened V by 6 bases and J by 0 bases, and 14 bases separated the two germline ends. Germline V CDR1 and CDR2: GTSNPN, SVGIG (reference sequence). CDR3 sequence: CACLLRGVNTEAFF. In nucleotides, the CDR3 is TGTGCCTGCCTCCTACGGGGGGTGAACACTGAAGCTTTCTTT.

This chain joins TRBV29-1 and TRBJ2-2; 9 positions agree with TRBD1. The CDR3 has 15 residues. Trimming cost V 3 bases and J 5 bases; bases outside gene matches: 7. Germline V gene lookup returns CDR1 SQVTM and CDR2 ANQGSEA. The CDR3 DNA is TGCAGCGTTGAGGACAGGGGTTTTGAGACCGGGGAGCTGTTTTTT. It translates to CSVEDRGFETGELFF.

The rearrangement links TRBV5-6 to TRBJ1-1; D gene unclear. CDR1 is SGHDT, CDR2 YYEEEE, per germline. Deletions cut 6 bases from V and 4 bases from J, with 16 bases between. The CDR3 totals 14 residues. In DNA, the CDR3 is TGTGCCAGCAAGGTCGGTTTGTCAGGCACTGAAGCTTTCTTT. It specifies CASKVGLSGTEAFF.

The chain has TRBV6-5 and TRBJ2-7; 9 bases map to TRBD1. Germline-derived CDR1 and CDR2 are MNHEY and SVGAGI. The CDR3 length is 14 residues. V gave up 6 bases and J gave up 4 bases; unmatched junction bases: 7. CDR3 region: CASSPGQGGYEQYF. As DNA, the CDR3 is TGTGCCAGCAGCCCGGGACAGGGAGGATACGAGCAGTACTTC.

The chain is built from TRBV14 and TRBJ1-5; TRBD1 agrees at 7 bases. Losses at the gene ends were 0 bases for V and 4 bases for J; bases not matched to a gene: 3. CDR3 length: 15 amino acids. From germline, CDR1 is SGHDN and CDR2 FVKESK. CDR3 in DNA: TGTGCCAGCAGCCAAGATCAGGGGGAGAATCAGCCCCAGCATTTT. Amino acid sequence: CASSQDQGENQPQHF. The whole variable domain, remainder taken from reference TRBV14 and TRBJ1-5, is EAGVTQFPSHSVIEKGQTVTLRCDPISGHDNLYWYRRVMGKEIKFLLHFVKESKQDESGMPNNRFLAERTGGTYSTLKVQPAELEDSGVYFCASSQDQGENQPQHFGDGTRLSIL.

The V gene is TRBV16, the J gene TRBJ1-2; D unresolved. V lost 1 base and J lost 5, with 8 bases in between. Per the germline V gene, CDR1 is KGHSY and CDR2 is FQNENV. The CDR3 runs 13 residues. The CDR3 loop is CASSQFSNYGYTF. CDR3 sequence (DNA): TGTGCCAGCAGCCAATTTTCCAATTATGGCTACACCTTC.

The rearrangement joins TRBV2 to TRBJ1-1; D unresolved. The V gene's germline CDR1 is SNHLY and CDR2 FYNNEI. The CDR3 runs 16 residues. The germline V and J ends were trimmed by 4 bases and 4 bases, with 19 bases remaining between them. CDR3 coding DNA: TGTGCCAGCAGTGCGGACGGAGGTACGACGGGCACTGAAGCTTTCTTT. Amino acids: CASSADGGTTGTEAFF. Together with reference TRBV2 and TRBJ1-1, the CDR3 gives the full variable domain: EPEVTQTPSHQVTQMGQEVILRCVPISNHLYFYWYRQILGQKVEFLVSFYNNEISEKSEIFDDQFSVERPDGSNFTLKIRSTKLEDSAMYFCASSADGGTTGTEAFFGQGTRLTVV.

V gene TRBV4-1 combines with J gene TRBJ1-5; D remains unclear. Germline CDR1 reads MGHRA; CDR2 reads YSYEKL. Deletions cut 1 base from V and 4 bases from J, with 8 bases between. This CDR3 comprises 14 residues. The CDR3 DNA reads TGCGCCAGCAGCCAAGTGAGCAAAAATCAGCCCCAGCATTTT. Residues: CASSQVSKNQPQHF.

The chain's CDR3 is CATSDGTSPSTDTQYF. The CDR3 nucleotides are TGTGCCACCAGTGATGGGACTAGCCCTAGCACAGATACGCAGTATTTT. The gene calls are TRBV24-1 and TRBJ2-3, with 9 bases identical to TRBD2. The V gene's germline CDR1 is KGHDR and CDR2 SFDVKD. The CDR3 extends over 16 amino acids. The V and J ends lost 3 bases and 0 bases, in that order; junction bases with no gene match: 3.

This clone has just a few counts. V and J are TRBV12-3 or TRBV12-4 and TRBJ1-1; D is uncertain. This CDR3 region has 12 residues. V was pared by 3 bases and J by 5 bases, with 7 bases between. The DNA for the CDR3 is TGTGCCAGCAGTTTGGTCGGTACTGAAGCTTTCTTT. As protein: CASSLVGTEAFF.

V gene TRBV7-9 combines with J gene TRBJ1-6, with 7 bases lining up with TRBD1. V gave up 4 bases and J gave up 7 bases; unmatched junction bases: 4. The CDR3 is 14 residues long. Per the germline V gene, CDR1 is SEHNR and CDR2 is FQNEAQ (reference sequence). CDR3 coding DNA: TGTGCCAGCAGCTCGGGGACAGTAAATTCACCCCTCCACTTT. It specifies CASSSGTVNSPLHF. Using reference TRBV7-9 and TRBJ1-6 for the parts outside the CDR3, the full variable domain is DTGVSQNPRHKITKRGQNVTFRCDPISEHNRLYWYRQTLGQGPEFLTYFQNEAQLEKSRLLSDRFSAERPKGSFSTLEIQRTEQGDSAMYLCASSSGTVNSPLHFGNGTRLTVT.

This clone has just a few counts. The chain combines TRBV9 with TRBJ2-7, with 7 bases that match TRBD2. This CDR3 region has 13 residues. V lost 0 bases to trimming and J lost 7 bases; unmatched junction nucleotides: 4. The V gene's germline CDR1 is SGDLS and CDR2 YYNGEE. The CDR3 loop is CASSVEGGSEQYF. CDR3 sequence (DNA): TGTGCCAGCAGCGTAGAGGGAGGGTCGGAGCAGTACTTC. The full variable domain, rest sourced from reference TRBV9 and TRBJ2-7, is DSGVTQTPKHLITATGQRVTLRCSPRSGDLSVYWYQQSLDQGLQFLIQYYNGEERAKGNILERFSAQQFPDLHSELNLSSLELGDSALYFCASSVEGGSEQYFGPGTRLTVT.

The chain has TRBV4-2 and TRBJ1-2, with a weak D call TRBD1 (5 bases). Trimming took 3 bases from V and 3 from J, leaving 14 bases between them. This CDR3 has 15 residues. Per the germline V gene, CDR1 is LGHNA and CDR2 is YNFKEQ. The CDR3, as DNA: TGTGCCAGCAGCCAGGCTTGGGGGGAAGACTATGGCTACACCTTC. Amino acids: CASSQAWGEDYGYTF.

The chain employs TRBV5-1 and TRBJ1-1; D gene uncertain. Germline V gene lookup returns CDR1 SGHRS and CDR2 YFSETQ. CDR3 size: 12 residues. V lost 7 bases and J 3 bases, leaving 10 bases between the germline ends. CDR3 residues: CASAGGHTEAFF. The CDR3 DNA is TGCGCCAGCGCTGGAGGCCACACTGAAGCTTTCTTT.

V gene TRBV7-9 combines with J gene TRBJ2-5, with TRBD1 identical over 8 bases. The CDR3 length is 14 residues. CDR1 is SEHNR, CDR2 FQNEAQ, per germline (reference sequence). V dropped 3 bases and J dropped 8; count of bases not matched to a gene: 8. DNA of the CDR3: TGTGCCAGCAGCTTTCCCGGACAGGGTCAAACCCAGTACTTC. Protein sequence: CASSFPGQGQTQYF.

The V gene is TRBV30, the J gene TRBJ1-5, with D hard to call. This CDR3 comprises 14 residues. The V gene lost 0 bases and the J gene lost 6 bases, with 12 bases spanning the gap. CDR1 GTSNPN and CDR2 SVGIG come from the germline V gene (reference sequence). CDR3 amino acids: CAWSVPPFGQPQHF. In DNA, the CDR3 is TGTGCCTGGAGTGTCCCCCCCTTCGGTCAGCCCCAGCATTTT.